This T cell receptor (beta chain) was sequenced for a study of T cells in Graves' hyperthyroidism and ophthalmopathy. TCR beta CDR3 region amplification was performed from RNA transcripts. TCR CDR3 underwent first-round RT-PCR with the HTBI primer set. TCRdb ran MiXCR on the multiplex PCR reads and lists one entry per CDR3 protein. This sample has around 600,000 distinct CDR3 sequences, with just under 45% found just once. For this clonotype: Its cognate antigen is unknown.

Findings of the study overall: In blood, most of the thyroid clonotypes expanded above 0.001 were also present.

The sequence was obtained from an adult man with Graves' disease, either hyperthyroidism or ophthalmopathy (not recorded which). Sequenced: peripheral blood or thyroid tissue (not recorded which).

The CDR3 nucleotides read TGTGCCAGCAGTGCTACTAGCGACCGCGGCTACGAGCAGTACTTC. Protein sequence: CASSATSDRGYEQYF. The chain recombines TRBV7-2 with TRBJ2-7; the match to TRBD2 covers 7 bases. This CDR3 comprises 15 residues. The V gene end was trimmed by 6 bases and the J gene end by 3 bases; junction bases not matched to a gene: 11. The germline gives CDR1 SGHTA, CDR2 FQGNSA.